This T cell receptor (beta chain) was sequenced in a study of CD8 T cells in Susac syndrome. The count of this clonotype is one. RNA in amounts of roughly 0.5 to 1 ug was reverse transcribed with random hexamers. TCRdb called the immunoSEQ multiplex PCR reads again in MiXCR, with one record for every CDR3 protein. The top ten hold over 0.45% of the sample, which has tens of thousands of distinct CDR3 sequences, roughly 95% seen once. The CDR3 sequence is 12 residues long. The germline V gene encodes CDR1 SGHDN and CDR2 FVKESK. Trimming shortened V by 8 bases and J by 0 bases, and 7 bases separated the two germline ends.

Sequenced input: CD8+ T cells from PBMCs. The receptor comes from a human donor with Susac syndrome. This chain joins TRBV14 and TRBJ1-1, with D hard to call. The CDR3 here is CASSPVNTEAFF. The CDR3 nucleotides read TGTGCCAGCTCTCCAGTGAACACTGAAGCTTTCTTT.